This T cell receptor beta chain was captured in a study of beta chain features in type 1 diabetes (dated by TCRdb to the late 2010s). At the level of the whole study: Mean age, gender distribution, total cell number and subset yield did not differ between patients and healthy donors. Whereas all 28 donors provided naive and central memory subsets, regulatory and stem cell-like memory subsets were isolated from just 8 patients and roughly 8 healthy donors. In the study, TCRB repertoires of sorted circulating CD4+ T cell subsets from recently diagnosed type 1 diabetes patients were compared with those of matched healthy donors. A total of roughly 100 million sorted cells were examined across all samples, and RNA yield correlated strongly with the number of cells per subset. Study-wide conclusions, independent of this receptor: Shorter templates might be favored by PCR, yet because patient and control samples were amplified and corrected together, any such skew would affect both groups equally. A moderate but significant shortening of TCRB CDR3 length was observed in type 1 diabetes patients in all four CD4+ subsets. Naive, central memory and regulatory TCRB repertoires appeared more similar among patients than among healthy donors. Only small numbers of individuals were included in the HLA sub-analyses, which left unresolved whether HLA type had any influence on TCRB rearrangement. Sequencing cDNA rather than genomic DNA could over-represent highly expressing activated cells, although activation and CD3 levels did not differ between groups. At VDJ recombination sites, patients with type 1 diabetes made fewer insertions and deleted more nucleotides, a pattern implying thymic rearrangement abnormalities.

From each donor, a single peripheral blood sample of about 110 mL on average was drawn into heparinised tubes. Naive, central memory, regulatory and stem cell-like memory CD4+ T cells were sorted on a BD FACSAria II using a panel including CD45RO, CCR7, CD25, CD127, CD95 and CD27. Purity was above 98% for every sorted population. PBMCs were separated immediately by Lymphoprep density gradient centrifugation and were stained directly, without being cultured. So that batch effects would be minimized, each experiment stained and sorted samples in pairs, pairing one healthy donor with one patient. Comment on this clone: Its antigen remains unidentified. Base qualities are missing; no much larger clone stands one base away.

The CDR3 holds 13 amino acids from the cysteine to the phenylalanine. Only CDR3 DNA remains: 39 bases, in frame from the first base. Trimming at the junction amounts to 3 bases on V and 8 bases on J, and the germline ends lie 11 bases apart. The germline V gene gives CDR1 as MDHEN and CDR2 as SYDVKM. The entire isolated RNA was reverse transcribed using the High Capacity cDNA Reverse Transcription Kit, and thus expressed TCRB transcripts were sequenced. Deep immunoSEQ sequencing was performed on naive, central memory and regulatory T cell samples, with an average of around 3.5 million total reads per sample. Sorted cells were lysed in RLT buffer and RNA was extracted with DNase-treated RNeasy Micro or Mini kits, depending on cell number. Each cell subset was processed on its own to prevent cross-contamination, while patient and healthy donor samples were processed together. TCRB sequences were amplified from cDNA with the immunoSEQ multiplex PCR, producing 87-bp fragments spanning the CDR3 region. Amplicons were sequenced on the Illumina HiSeq platform. In the authors' own workflow: PCR bias was corrected computationally using synthetic template baselines, and reads within Hamming distance 2 were collapsed, with unmergeable singletons discarded. Reads were aligned against IMGT to assign V, D and J genes, CDR3 length and insertions or deletions at six rearrangement sites. Clonotype counts were normalized to sorted cell number within each subset before computing true diversity and Gini coefficients with the tcR R package. Repertoire sharing was quantified using the overlap coefficient calculated on TCRB nucleotide sequences. TCRdb stores this immuneACCESS table with in-frame sequences only. Part of the clones is absent; in the studies checked, under half of the shortfall reflects unresolved V genes, and no reason is known for the rest. The V and J calls and clone size are taken from that table; D and trimming were inferred from the DNA. The sample table records about 180,000 clones; about 13% of these occur just once. The ten largest make up roughly 0.56% of the sample.

The sample taken for sequencing was central memory CD4+ T cells from blood. This clonotype was sampled from a woman under 30 in good health. The rearrangement combines TRBV28 with TRBJ2-1; no D gene can be assigned with confidence. The CDR3 here reads CASSFLVLDEQFF. The nucleotide sequence reads TGTGCCAGCAGTTTCCTAGTCCTTGATGAGCAGTTCTTC.